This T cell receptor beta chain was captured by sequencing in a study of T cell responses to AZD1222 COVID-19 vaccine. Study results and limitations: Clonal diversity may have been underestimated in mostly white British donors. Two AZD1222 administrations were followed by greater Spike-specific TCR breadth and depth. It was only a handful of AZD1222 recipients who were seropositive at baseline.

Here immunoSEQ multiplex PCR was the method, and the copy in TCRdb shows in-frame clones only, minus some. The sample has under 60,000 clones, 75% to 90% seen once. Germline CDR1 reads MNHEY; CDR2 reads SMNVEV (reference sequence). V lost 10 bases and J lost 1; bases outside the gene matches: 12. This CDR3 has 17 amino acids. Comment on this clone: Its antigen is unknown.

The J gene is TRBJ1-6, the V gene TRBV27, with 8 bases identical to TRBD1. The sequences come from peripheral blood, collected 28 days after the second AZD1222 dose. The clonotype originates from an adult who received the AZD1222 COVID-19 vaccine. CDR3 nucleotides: TGTGCCACCCGACAGGGGCTCGGAGAGTCCTATAATTCACCCCTCCACTTT. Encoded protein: CATRQGLGESYNSPLHF.